The 31 T cell receptor beta chains in this list originate from one sample, sequenced in a study of identical twins. MiXCR, run by TCRdb on the 5' RACE reads, gives a single entry per CDR3 protein. The sample includes 1.5 million to 2 million distinct CDR3 sequences, more than 30% seen only once; the top ten take approximately 0.25%. Sequencing used cord blood. The receptors derive from a newborn girl in good health.

This clonotype turned up a few times. A read error may produce the germline difference seen at one junction end. This chain connects TRBV7-2 to TRBJ2-3; D gene uncertain. This CDR3 is built from 15 residues. Per the germline V gene, CDR1 is SGHTA and CDR2 is FQGNSA. The CDR3 loop is CASRLGPIGTDTQYF. In DNA form, the CDR3 reads TGTGCCAGCAGGTTAGGCCCTATTGGCACAGATACGCAGTATTTT. The variable domain in full, with the rest retrieved from reference TRBV7-2 and TRBJ2-3, is GAGVSQSPSNKVTEKGKDVELRCDPISGHTALYWYRQSLGQGLEFLIYFQGNSAPDKSGLPSDRFSAERTGGSVSTLTIQRTQQEDSAVYLCASRLGPIGTDTQYFGPGTRLTVL.

This clonotype showed up just a few times. This rearrangement joins TRBV7-9 to TRBJ2-1, with TRBD2 matching over 13 bases. The CDR3 sequence is 20 residues long. CDR1 and CDR2 from the germline V gene are SEHNR and FQNEAQ (reference sequence). V was clipped by 0 bases and J by 3 bases; unmatched bases: 11. The CDR3 region has the DNA TGTGCCAGCAGCTTAGCCGGGACTAGCGGGATAAGAGGGGTCTACAATGAGCAGTTCTTC. Its translation: CASSLAGTSGIRGVYNEQFF. Combining the CDR3 with reference TRBV7-9 and TRBJ2-1 gives the whole variable domain DTGVSQNPRHKITKRGQNVTFRCDPISEHNRLYWYRQTLGQGPEFLTYFQNEAQLEKSRLLSDRFSAERPKGSFSTLEIQRTEQGDSAMYLCASSLAGTSGIRGVYNEQFFGPGTRLTVL.

The chain's CDR3 is CASSRDGSSYNSPLHF. The CDR3 coding sequence is TGTGCCAGCAGCCGCGACGGGAGCTCCTATAATTCACCCCTCCACTTT. V and J are TRBV5-5 and TRBJ1-6; D not certain. V lost 4 bases and J lost 0, with 11 bases in between. This CDR3 has 16 amino acids. CDR1 and CDR2 from the germline V gene are SGHKS and YYEKEE (reference sequence).

In its sample, this clonotype was seen a few times. The chain carries TRBV12-3 or TRBV12-4 and TRBJ1-4, with 7 bases that match TRBD1. The V segment lost 9 bases and the J segment 1 base; nucleotides outside the gene matches: 5. This CDR3 comprises 14 residues. The CDR3 loop reads CASGWTGTNEKLFF. The CDR3 coding sequence is TGTGCCAGTGGCTGGACAGGAACTAATGAAAAACTGTTTTTT.

This chain uses TRBV28 with TRBJ2-2; 8 positions match TRBD2. The V gene end was trimmed by 9 bases and the J gene end by 2 bases; junction bases not matched to a gene: 5. Looked up from germline, CDR1 is MDHEN and CDR2 is SYDVKM. The CDR3 loop spans 14 amino acids. The CDR3 sequence: CASTSGPNTGELFF. The CDR3 DNA follows: TGTGCCAGTACTAGCGGCCCCAACACCGGGGAGCTGTTTTTT.

This clonotype has only a few counts. The junction differs from germline at one of its ends, possibly a read error. The chain is built from TRBV20-1 and TRBJ2-3; TRBD2 aligns across 9 bases. Germline-derived CDR1 and CDR2 are DFQATT and SNEGSKA (reference sequence). The CDR3 spans 14 residues. CDR3 sequence: CSARQGTSRDTQYF. Written as DNA, the CDR3 is TGCAGTGCTAGGCAAGGGACTAGCAGAGATACGCAGTATTTT.

The V gene is TRBV5-1, the J gene TRBJ2-5, with 12 bases lining up with TRBD2. The J call may be faulty, since TRBJ2-7 better matches the DNA end. This CDR3 has 15 residues. Germline V lookup: CDR1 SGHRS, CDR2 YFSETQ. CDR3 residues: CASSKTSGGQYEQYF. CDR3 nucleotides: TGCGCCAGCAGCAAGACTAGCGGGGGACAGTACGAGCAGTACTTC.

As for this clonotype: One base away lies a much larger clone, so this may be a sequencing read error. This chain uses TRBV20-1 with TRBJ2-1, with TRBD2 matching over 15 bases. CDR1 and CDR2 (germline): DFQATT, SNEGSKA (reference sequence). This CDR3 is 16 amino acids long. The DNA for the CDR3 is TGCAGTACTAGGGGACTAGCGGGAGGACCCTACAATGAGCAGTTCTTC. It specifies CSTRGLAGGPYNEQFF.

The chain carries TRBV2 and TRBJ1-1; D remains ambiguous. The germline V gene has CDR1 SNHLY and CDR2 FYNNEI. V was clipped by 4 bases and J by 4 bases, with 10 bases between them. The CDR3 loop spans 13 amino acids. The CDR3 spells CASSGTRSTEAFF. Here the CDR3 DNA reads TGTGCCAGCAGTGGAACAAGGAGCACTGAAGCTTTCTTT. Variable domain in full (rest from reference TRBV2 and TRBJ1-1): EPEVTQTPSHQVTQMGQEVILRCVPISNHLYFYWYRQILGQKVEFLVSFYNNEISEKSEIFDDQFSVERPDGSNFTLKIRSTKLEDSAMYFCASSGTRSTEAFFGQGTRLTVV.

V is TRBV27 and J is TRBJ2-1, with 9 positions matching TRBD1. The germline gives CDR1 MNHEY, CDR2 SMNVEV (reference sequence). The J segment lost 11 bases and the V segment lost 8 bases, leaving 4 bases of the junction unmatched. CDR3 length: 11 residues. For the CDR3, the DNA is TGTGCCAGCCGGACAGGGGTCCAGCAGTTCTTC. Translated: CASRTGVQQFF.

This clonotype turned up a few times. The chain carries TRBV5-1 and TRBJ2-7; D is possibly TRBD1 or TRBD2 (5 bases each). Germline V CDR1 and CDR2: SGHRS, YFSETQ. Trimming removed 1 base from V and 4 bases from J, with 15 bases in between. The CDR3 loop spans 15 amino acids. The CDR3 loop reads CASSLSPGRNYEQYF. Here the CDR3 DNA reads TGCGCCAGCAGCTTGTCTCCGGGACGGAATTACGAGCAGTACTTC.

J is TRBJ1-6 and V is TRBV27; 7 bases are shared with TRBD1. In germline, CDR1 is MNHEY, CDR2 SMNVEV (reference sequence). The CDR3 extends over 15 amino acids. Trimming cost V 6 bases and J 6 bases; bases outside gene matches: 8. CDR3 in DNA: TGTGCCAGCAGCCCCGACAGGGCCCCTAATTCACCCCTCCACTTT. Amino acids: CASSPDRAPNSPLHF.

The J gene is TRBJ1-2, the V gene TRBV20-1; the D is unclear. Trimming removed 6 bases from V and 2 bases from J, with 13 bases in between. The CDR3 runs to 13 residues. Germline V lookup: CDR1 DFQATT, CDR2 SNEGSKA (reference sequence). The chain's CDR3 is CSAARTLNYGYTF. The CDR3 bases are TGCAGTGCCGCCAGGACGTTAAACTATGGCTACACCTTC.

This clonotype was picked up a small number of times. V usage is TRBV5-1 and J usage is TRBJ2-1; 7 bases agree with TRBD1. The junction had 10 bases not matched to a gene; V was cut back by 1 base and J by 0 bases. This CDR3 spans 18 amino acids. CDR1 and CDR2 (germline): SGHRS, YFSETQ. This chain's CDR3 is CASSLPRQGSFSYNEQFF. The CDR3 nucleotides are TGCGCCAGCAGCTTGCCCAGACAGGGCTCTTTCTCCTACAATGAGCAGTTCTTC.

This chain links TRBV6-4 with TRBJ2-3, with 9 nucleotides matching TRBD2. The trim removed 3 bases at V and 3 bases at J, leaving 7 bases unmatched. Per germline, CDR1 MRHNA and CDR2 SNTAGT. The CDR3 has 16 residues. The CDR3 loop reads CASSEASGIGTDTQYF. The CDR3, as DNA: TGTGCCAGCAGTGAGGCTAGCGGGATCGGGACAGATACGCAGTATTTT.

This clonotype was counted a few times. This sequence joins TRBV7-9 and TRBJ2-3; D unclear. The V gene lost 2 bases and the J gene lost 5 bases, with 8 bases spanning the gap. The germline gives CDR1 SEHNR, CDR2 FQNEAQ (reference sequence). There are 13 residues in the CDR3. The chain's CDR3 is CASSLMGLDTQYF. The DNA for the CDR3 is TGTGCCAGCAGCTTAATGGGCTTAGATACGCAGTATTTT.

This clonotype was seen a handful of times. V is TRBV20-1 and J is TRBJ2-7; a possible D gene is TRBD1 (6 bases). V was clipped by 6 bases and J by 6 bases, with 18 bases between them. Germline V CDR1 and CDR2: DFQATT, SNEGSKA (reference sequence). CDR3 length: 13 amino acids. CDR3 in DNA: TGCAGTGCCCTGGAACAGGGTGGGGGCGAGCAGTACTTC. Amino acid sequence: CSALEQGGGEQYF.

This clonotype was counted a few times. V and J are TRBV27 and TRBJ2-1, with 8 bases matching TRBD2. Germline V gives CDR1 MNHEY, CDR2 SMNVEV (reference sequence). V shed 5 bases, J shed 8 bases, and the junction held 5 bases outside the gene matches. The CDR3 contains 13 residues. The CDR3 DNA sequence: TGTGCCAGCAGTCGTAAGCGGGGGCATGAGCAGTTCTTC. Its translation: CASSRKRGHEQFF.

The V and J genes are TRBV7-9 and TRBJ1-4, with a weak D call TRBD1 (6 bases). The CDR3 extends over 12 amino acids. Between the trimmed V and J ends, which lost 1 base and 11 bases, there was a span of 8 bases. From germline, CDR1 is SEHNR and CDR2 FQNEAQ (reference sequence). The CDR3 nucleotides read TGTGCCAGCAGCTTAGTGAGGGGGAAACTGTTTTTT. This sequence encodes CASSLVRGKLFF.

The rearrangement joins TRBV9 to TRBJ1-1, with D perhaps matching TRBD1 (6 bases). Deletions cut 3 bases from V and 2 bases from J, with 14 bases between. Germline V gives CDR1 SGDLS, CDR2 YYNGEE. The CDR3 is made up of 15 amino acids. As DNA, the CDR3 is TGTGCCAGCAGCGCCCGGGGGCAGGGAAACACTGAAGCTTTCTTT. This codes for CASSARGQGNTEAFF.

This clonotype was seen at least ten times. The chain combines TRBV24-1 with TRBJ2-3; D is possibly TRBD2 (6 bases). Trimming took 1 base from V and 6 from J, leaving 7 bases between them. The CDR3 extends over 13 amino acids. CDR1 is KGHDR and CDR2 is SFDVKD in the germline V gene. CDR3 region: CATSDLSGDTQYF. In nucleotides, the CDR3 is TGTGCCACCAGTGATTTAAGCGGGGATACGCAGTATTTT.

This clonotype was seen a handful of times. The rearrangement links TRBV27 to TRBJ1-1; 8 nucleotides align to TRBD1. Per the germline V gene, CDR1 is MNHEY and CDR2 is SMNVEV (reference sequence). CDR3 length: 13 amino acids. The J segment lost 5 bases and the V segment lost 7 bases, leaving 6 bases of the junction unmatched. DNA of the CDR3: TGTGCCAGCACCCACAGGGGGGGTACTGAAGCTTTCTTT. It specifies CASTHRGGTEAFF.

In this sample, this clonotype turned up a few times. The chain joins TRBV2 to TRBJ2-3; D is ambiguous. Germline lookup yields CDR1 SNHLY and CDR2 FYNNEI. V lost 6 bases and J lost 2, with 18 bases in between. This CDR3 region has 16 residues. The CDR3 is CASSFRASLVTDTQYF. The DNA of the CDR3 is TGTGCCAGCAGCTTCCGGGCCTCCCTCGTCACAGATACGCAGTATTTT.

The chain uses TRBV5-5 and TRBJ2-7; 8 bases match TRBD2. This CDR3 comprises 16 residues. The trim removed 3 bases at V and 5 bases at J, leaving 13 bases unmatched. The germline V gene has CDR1 SGHKS and CDR2 YYEKEE (reference sequence). As DNA, the CDR3 is TGTGCCAGCAGCTCAGGGTTAGCGGGATCGTTCGACGAGCAGTACTTC. It translates to CASSSGLAGSFDEQYF.

A few counts support this clonotype. The genes are TRBV5-1 and TRBJ2-1; TRBD2 agrees at 9 bases. V dropped 3 bases and J dropped 7; count of bases not matched to a gene: 8. Germline CDR1 SGHRS, CDR2 YFSETQ. The CDR3 length is 15 residues. The CDR3 DNA reads TGCGCCAGCAGCTCCCTAGCGGGGACGGAAAATGAGCAGTTCTTC. This sequence encodes CASSSLAGTENEQFF.

About this clonotype itself: A read error may produce the germline difference seen at one junction end. The genes are TRBV27 and TRBJ1-1, with D uncertain. The germline gives CDR1 MNHEY, CDR2 SMNVEV (reference sequence). The CDR3 contains 10 residues. CDR3 DNA: TGTGCCAGAGTGAATACTGAAGCTTTCTTT. Its translation: CARVNTEAFF.

This clonotype appeared a few times. The chain couples TRBV5-1 to TRBJ2-7; D remains ambiguous. Per germline, CDR1 SGHRS and CDR2 YFSETQ. The CDR3 sequence is 16 residues long. V lost 5 bases to trimming and J lost 0 bases, with 18 bases between them. This CDR3 is CASSNPPQETSYEQYF. CDR3 nucleotide sequence: TGCGCCAGCAGTAACCCCCCCCAGGAAACCTCCTACGAGCAGTACTTC.

V usage is TRBV20-1 and J usage is TRBJ2-3; D is unresolved. Trimming took 3 bases from V and 1 from J, leaving 5 bases between them. Per germline, CDR1 DFQATT and CDR2 SNEGSKA (reference sequence). The CDR3 has 12 amino acids. The chain's CDR3 is CSASIRTDTQYF. The CDR3 DNA sequence: TGCAGTGCTAGCATCCGCACAGATACGCAGTATTTT.

This clonotype was found a few times. V is TRBV11-1 and J is TRBJ2-5; TRBD2 agrees at 7 bases. The CDR3 totals 16 residues. In germline, CDR1 is SGHAT, CDR2 FQDESV (reference sequence). V shed 2 bases and J 0 bases; nucleotides not matched to a gene: 6. The CDR3 here is CASSLSGAGYQETQYF. Here the CDR3 DNA reads TGTGCCAGCAGCTTAAGCGGGGCGGGGTACCAAGAGACCCAGTACTTC. The whole variable domain, remainder taken from reference TRBV11-1 and TRBJ2-5, is EAEVAQSPRYKITEKSQAVAFWCDPISGHATLYWYRQILGQGPELLVQFQDESVVDDSQLPKDRFSAERLKGVDSTLKIQPAELGDSAMYLCASSLSGAGYQETQYFGPGTRLLVL.

In this sample, this clonotype turned up many times. The chain joins TRBV27 to TRBJ2-5; no clear D. Deletions cut 2 bases from V and 4 bases from J, with 8 bases between. The CDR3 length is 13 residues. The V gene's germline CDR1 is MNHEY and CDR2 SMNVEV (reference sequence). CDR3 nucleotide sequence: TGTGCCAGCAGTTTAGGTCCCCCAGAGACCCAGTACTTC. Translation gives CASSLGPPETQYF.

About this clonotype: One junction end does not reproduce the germline sequence, and a read error may be involved. The chain uses TRBV11-1 and TRBJ2-1; TRBD2 agrees at 8 bases. The CDR3 length is 18 residues. Germline CDR1 SGHAT, CDR2 FQDESV (reference sequence). The CDR3 is CASGLAGSLRGGYNEQFF. Here the CDR3 DNA reads TGTGCCAGCGGCTTAGCGGGATCCCTTCGGGGGGGATACAATGAGCAGTTCTTC.